Here is one T cell receptor beta chain with its context. Its antigen is still unknown. This CDR3 contains 16 residues. Trimming at V came to 0 bases and at J to 3 bases, leaving 6 bases not matched to a gene. Germline CDR1 SGHDT, CDR2 YYEEEE. This entry belongs to a study of identical twins. General observations from the study: Abundant beta clonotypes from cord blood bore fewer insertions; memory repertoires lacked this pattern.

One entry per CDR3 protein, called by TCRdb with MiXCR from the 5' RACE reads. The sample comprises about 520,000 distinct CDR3 sequences, roughly 21% of which are singletons, and roughly 0.91% rests with the top ten. Another study also made use of these data, one on T cells expressing NK-cell markers. That study reports: For several experiments, T cell sorting was restricted to the alpha-beta TCR population by means of an anti-gamma-delta TCR antibody. As a fraction of CD8+ T cells, dominant NKG2C+ clonotypes reached about 1.0-7.5% in roughly 6 donors. Similarly, these clonotypes led the CD3+CD56-NKG2C+ fraction as well in several donors.

This receptor was taken from a woman under 30 in good health. The sequenced material came from CD4+ T cells sorted from blood. The rearrangement joins TRBV5-6 to TRBJ2-3; 8 nucleotides align to TRBD2. In DNA form, the CDR3 reads TGTGCCAGCAGCTTGGGCTTCGCGGGGGGAACAGATACGCAGTATTTT. Residues: CASSLGFAGGTDTQYF.